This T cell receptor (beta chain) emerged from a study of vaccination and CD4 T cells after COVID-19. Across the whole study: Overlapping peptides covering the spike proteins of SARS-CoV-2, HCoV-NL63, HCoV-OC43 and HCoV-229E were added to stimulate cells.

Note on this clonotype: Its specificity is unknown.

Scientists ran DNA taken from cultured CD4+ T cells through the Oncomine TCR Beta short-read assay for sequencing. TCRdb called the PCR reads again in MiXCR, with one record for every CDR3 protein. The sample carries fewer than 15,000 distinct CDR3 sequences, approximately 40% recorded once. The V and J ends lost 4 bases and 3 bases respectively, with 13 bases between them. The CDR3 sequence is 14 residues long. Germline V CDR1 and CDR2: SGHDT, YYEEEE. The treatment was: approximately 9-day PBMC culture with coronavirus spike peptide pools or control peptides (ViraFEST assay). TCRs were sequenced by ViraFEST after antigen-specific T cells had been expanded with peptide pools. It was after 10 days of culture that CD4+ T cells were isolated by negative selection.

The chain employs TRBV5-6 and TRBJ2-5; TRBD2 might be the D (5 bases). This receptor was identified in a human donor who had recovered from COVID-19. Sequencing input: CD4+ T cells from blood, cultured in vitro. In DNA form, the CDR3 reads TGTGCCAGCAGCGTCCGGTGGGGAGAAGAGACCCAGTACTTC. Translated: CASSVRWGEETQYF.